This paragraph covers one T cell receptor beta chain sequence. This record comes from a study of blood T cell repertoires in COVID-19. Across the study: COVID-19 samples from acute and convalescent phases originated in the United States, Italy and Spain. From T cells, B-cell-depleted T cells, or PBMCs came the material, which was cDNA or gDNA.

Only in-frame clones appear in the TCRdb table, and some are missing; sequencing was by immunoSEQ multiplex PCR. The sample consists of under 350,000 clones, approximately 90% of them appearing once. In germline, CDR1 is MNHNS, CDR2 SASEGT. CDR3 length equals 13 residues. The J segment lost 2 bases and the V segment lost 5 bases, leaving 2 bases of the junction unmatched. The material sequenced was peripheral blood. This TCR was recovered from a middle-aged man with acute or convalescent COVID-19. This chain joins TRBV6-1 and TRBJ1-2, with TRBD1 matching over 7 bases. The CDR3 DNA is TGTGCCAGCAGTCCGACAGGGAACTATGGCTACACCTTC. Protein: CASSPTGNYGYTF.